One and the same sample provided the 10 T cell receptor beta chains below, sequenced in a study of cytomegalovirus exposure and HLA in healthy donors. PCR involved 60 Vbeta and 13 Jbeta primers. The assay was immunoSEQ multiplex PCR, and TCRdb's table has in-frame clones only and misses some. The sample holds about 170,000 clones, around three quarters seen once. The sequenced sample was PBMCs. These receptors were collected from a middle-aged man in good health and CMV-seropositive.

The J gene is TRBJ1-4, the V gene TRBV7-9; D remains ambiguous. The CDR3 length is 12 residues. CDR1 SEHNR and CDR2 FQNEAQ come from the germline V gene (reference sequence). V was shortened by 2 bases and J by 6 bases, with 4 bases between the two germline ends. CDR3 amino acids: CASSLTDEKLFF. DNA of the CDR3: TGTGCCAGCAGCTTAACAGATGAAAAACTGTTTTTT.

The chain is built from TRBV29-1 and TRBJ2-7; D may be TRBD1 (6 bases). CDR1 is SQVTM, CDR2 ANQGSEA, per germline. V was clipped by 4 bases and J by 2 bases, with 15 bases between them. The CDR3 has 14 amino acids. The CDR3 loop reads CSVVDRMKPYEQYF. The CDR3 DNA is TGCAGCGTTGTCGACAGGATGAAACCCTACGAGCAGTACTTC.

This clone was recorded only once. The rearrangement joins TRBV5-1 to TRBJ1-4; 9 bases line up with TRBD1. This CDR3 comprises 17 residues. Germline loops: CDR1 SGHRS, CDR2 YFSETQ. V was clipped by 0 bases and J by 8 bases; unmatched bases: 11. Written as DNA, the CDR3 is TGCGCCAGCAGCTTGGTCCCCTCCGGGACAGGGAGCGAAAAACTGTTTTTT. The encoded protein is CASSLVPSGTGSEKLFF. The whole variable domain, remainder taken from reference TRBV5-1 and TRBJ1-4, is KAGVTQTPRYLIKTRGQQVTLSCSPISGHRSVSWYQQTPGQGLQFLFEYFSETQRNKGNFPGRFSGRQFSNSRSEMNVSTLELGDSALYLCASSLVPSGTGSEKLFFGSGTQLSVL.

This chain links TRBV6-5 with TRBJ2-7; D is perhaps TRBD1 (5 bases). CDR3 length: 14 residues. Deletions cut 2 bases from V and 2 bases from J, with 10 bases between. Per the germline V gene, CDR1 is MNHEY and CDR2 is SVGAGI. The CDR3 reads CASSYIAGTYEQYF. CDR3 bases: TGTGCCAGCAGTTACATTGCAGGGACCTACGAGCAGTACTTC.

The table lists this clone with a count of one. The rearrangement links TRBV9 to TRBJ2-1; 7 bases agree with TRBD1. The CDR3 covers 15 residues. The V segment lost 1 base and the J segment 4 bases; nucleotides outside the gene matches: 5. CDR1 and CDR2 from the germline V gene are SGDLS and YYNGEE. CDR3 DNA: TGTGCCAGCAGCGTAACAGGGGCCGAGTACAATGAGCAGTTCTTC. Translation gives CASSVTGAEYNEQFF.

The chain has TRBV4-1 and TRBJ2-1; maybe TRBD1 (6 bases). CDR1 MGHRA and CDR2 YSYEKL come from the germline V gene. V dropped 3 bases and J dropped 7 bases, with 16 bases sitting between them. The CDR3 is 15 residues long. The CDR3: CASSQTPGVGNEQFF. DNA of the CDR3: TGCGCCAGCAGCCAGACTCCAGGGGTGGGGAATGAGCAGTTCTTC.

This clone came up a few times. The V gene is TRBV9, the J gene TRBJ2-3; 9 nucleotides match TRBD2. This CDR3 has 14 amino acids. J lost 2 bases, V lost 5 bases, and 3 bases had no gene match. The germline CDR1 and CDR2 sequences are SGDLS and YYNGEE. The CDR3 coding sequence is TGTGCCAGCAGTAGCGGGGGAAACACAGATACGCAGTATTTT. Its translation: CASSSGGNTDTQYF.

This clone was detected only a few times. The chain joins TRBV5-1 to TRBJ2-3; D perhaps matches TRBD1 (6 bases). The germline CDR1 and CDR2 sequences are SGHRS and YFSETQ. Deletions cut 0 bases from V and 2 bases from J, with 10 bases between. This CDR3 comprises 15 residues. The CDR3: CASSLDGTYTDTQYF. The CDR3 DNA reads as TGCGCCAGCAGCTTGGACGGGACATACACAGATACGCAGTATTTT. Using reference TRBV5-1 and TRBJ2-3 for the parts outside the CDR3, the full variable domain is KAGVTQTPRYLIKTRGQQVTLSCSPISGHRSVSWYQQTPGQGLQFLFEYFSETQRNKGNFPGRFSGRQFSNSRSEMNVSTLELGDSALYLCASSLDGTYTDTQYFGPGTRLTVL.

This clone showed up just a few times. This chain joins TRBV27 and TRBJ1-1, with TRBD1 matching 9 bases. The germline V gene encodes CDR1 MNHEY and CDR2 SMNVEV (reference sequence). The CDR3 runs to 15 residues. Germline trimming cut 5 bases from V and 4 bases from J; bases unmatched to any gene: 8. The CDR3, as DNA: TGTGCCAGCAGTACGGACAGGGGTTCGGCCACTGAAGCTTTCTTT. This sequence encodes CASSTDRGSATEAFF.

The V and J genes are TRBV2 and TRBJ2-7; 8 nucleotides line up with TRBD2. This CDR3 spans 15 amino acids. Germline assignment: CDR1 SNHLY and CDR2 FYNNEI. Trimming cost V 3 bases and J 2 bases; bases outside gene matches: 6. CDR3 bases: TGTGCCAGCAGTGATCTCGGACTAGCCCCCTACGAGCAGTACTTC. As protein: CASSDLGLAPYEQYF.